A selection of T cell receptor beta chains follows, all from one sample in a study of cytomegalovirus exposure and HLA in healthy donors. Method: immunoSEQ multiplex PCR; TCRdb's copy keeps in-frame clones and lacks some. Of approximately 41,000 clones detected, more than 65% appear once; the ten largest clones hold 2.5% to 3%. The specimen was PBMCs. The receptor set was obtained from a man aged 45-65 years in good health and CMV-seronegative. CDR3s include the opening cysteine and the closing phenylalanine or tryptophan. The D gene is left open where the match is weak. Not all rows give a size; the values are once, few, many and, for expanded clones, a class.

>NA|TRBV7-2|TRBJ2-7|NA
CASSARTLSYEQYF
TGTGCCAGCAGCGCTCGGACACTCTCCTACGAGCAGTACTTC
>NA|TRBV5-1|TRBJ1-2|NA
CASISGGYTF
TGCGCCAGCATATCGGGTGGCTACACCTTC
>NA|TRBV4-3|TRBJ2-7|NA
CASSQGYRDIYEQYF
TGCGCCAGCAGCCAAGGGTACAGGGACATATACGAGCAGTACTTC
>few|TRBV4-2|TRBJ2-1|TRBD2
CASSPGPPSGRRGNEQFF
TGTGCCAGCAGCCCAGGACCCCCTAGCGGACGCCGTGGTAATGAGCAGTTCTTC
>few|TRBV6-5|TRBJ2-1|TRBD2
CASSLRTSGSNEQFF
TGTGCCAGCAGTCTAAGGACTAGCGGGAGCAATGAGCAGTTCTTC
>NA|TRBV4-1|TRBJ2-7|NA
CASSPSAGRTAYEQYF
TGCGCCAGCAGCCCTTCCGCGGGCAGGACGGCCTACGAGCAGTACTTC
>NA|TRBV28|TRBJ1-2|TRBD1
CASSPTTGTYGYTF
TGTGCCAGCAGTCCGACGACAGGGACCTATGGCTACACCTTC
>NA|TRBV6-9|TRBJ1-5|NA
CASSPRDQPQHF
TGTGCCAGCAGTCCGAGGGATCAGCCCCAGCATTTT
>NA|TRBV7-9|TRBJ1-4|NA
CASSPDSFEKLFF
TGTGCCAGCAGCCCGGACAGCTTTGAAAAACTGTTTTTT
>NA|TRBV29-1|TRBJ1-3|NA
CSGHSGNTIYF
TGCAGCGGACATTCTGGAAACACCATATATTTT
>NA|TRBV19|TRBJ1-2|NA
CASSTIQGEGYTF
TGTGCCAGTAGTACAATACAGGGAGAGGGCTACACCTTC
>NA|TRBV9|TRBJ1-3|NA
CASSERQSSGNTIYF
TGTGCCAGCAGCGAGCGACAGAGCTCTGGAAACACCATATATTTT
>NA|TRBV2|TRBJ2-5|NA
CASSWTGGRETQYF
TGTGCCAGCAGTTGGACAGGAGGGAGGGAGACCCAGTACTTC
>NA|TRBV10-3|TRBJ2-5|NA
CAISGGNQETQYF
TGTGCCATCAGTGGCGGCAACCAAGAGACCCAGTACTTC
>NA|TRBV7-9|TRBJ1-3|TRBD1
CSSSLFLGQGGPSGNTIYF
TGTTCCAGCAGCTTATTCTTGGGACAGGGTGGTCCCTCTGGAAACACCATATATTTT